This TCR beta chain stems from a study of cytomegalovirus exposure and HLA in healthy donors. This clone was seen a few times. Germline trimming cut 6 bases from V and 2 bases from J; bases unmatched to any gene: 3. CDR3 length: 14 residues. CDR1 is MNHNS, CDR2 SASEGT, per germline. 13 Jbeta primers and 60 Vbeta primers were used for the PCR. TCRdb keeps only in-frame clones here, not all; method: immunoSEQ multiplex PCR. The sample contains approximately 89,000 clones, under 80% of which appear only once. The J gene is TRBJ2-7, the V gene TRBV6-1; 11 bases align to TRBD1. The sequence was collected from a man younger than 40 in good health and CMV-seropositive. Sample: PBMCs. The CDR3 nucleotides are TGTGCCAGCAGGGACAGGGGGCCACCCTACGAGCAGTACTTC. It translates to CASRDRGPPYEQYF.